The 21 T cell receptor beta chains listed next were all sequenced from one sample in a study of blood T cells in healthy people across ages. Combining a sample-barcoded 5' primer with a J-beta primer mix, a second PCR ran for about 7 to 11 cycles. In TCRdb, the 5' RACE reads were re-called with MiXCR into one record per CDR3 protein. This table has about 1,800,000 distinct CDR3 sequences, over 25% appearing once. Sequencing used blood. The receptors derive from a woman aged 25 to 39 in good health.

This clonotype was seen at least ten times. The chain uses TRBV10-3 and TRBJ2-7; D is unresolved. The CDR3 sequence is 13 residues long. V lost 4 bases and J lost 7, with 14 bases in between. Germline CDR1 is ENHRY and CDR2 is SYGVKD. The CDR3 nucleotides read TGTGCCATCAGTGTAAGGGAAAAGTATGAGCAGTACTTC. Amino acids: CAISVREKYEQYF.

The chain carries TRBV2 and TRBJ1-2; D remains unclear. CDR3 size: 15 residues. The germline CDR1 and CDR2 sequences are SNHLY and FYNNEI. Trimming took 2 bases from V and 6 from J, leaving 16 bases between them. This CDR3 is CASSESFWGSDGYTF. The CDR3 nucleotides read TGTGCCAGCAGTGAAAGTTTTTGGGGTTCGGATGGCTACACCTTC. Drawing the rest from reference TRBV2 and TRBJ1-2, the complete variable domain is EPEVTQTPSHQVTQMGQEVILRCVPISNHLYFYWYRQILGQKVEFLVSFYNNEISEKSEIFDDQFSVERPDGSNFTLKIRSTKLEDSAMYFCASSESFWGSDGYTFGSGTRLTVV.

This chain joins TRBV7-9 and TRBJ1-6, with TRBD1 matching 8 bases. With V trimmed by 2 bases and J by 10 bases, 7 bases remained unmatched. Germline assignment: CDR1 SEHNR and CDR2 FQNEAQ (reference sequence). The CDR3 runs 15 residues. CDR3 sequence (DNA): TGTGCCAGCAGCTTAATTGACAGGGGAGGCTCACCCCTCCACTTT. It encodes CASSLIDRGGSPLHF.

This clonotype appeared many times. This chain connects TRBV20-1 to TRBJ2-6; D gene unclear. Trimming took off 1 base at V and 4 bases at J, with 11 bases between the two ends. CDR1 and CDR2 (germline): DFQATT, SNEGSKA (reference sequence). The CDR3 extends over 15 amino acids. In DNA, the CDR3 is TGCAGTGCTAGAGTGGATGGTGAAGGGGCCAACGTCCTGACTTTC. Translating gives CSARVDGEGANVLTF.

This clonotype was seen only a few times. The V call is TRBV3-1, the J call TRBJ2-1; 9 bases fit TRBD2. This CDR3 contains 15 residues. V dropped 1 base and J dropped 9; count of bases not matched to a gene: 7. In germline, CDR1 is LGHDT, CDR2 YNNKEL (reference sequence). Written as DNA, the CDR3 is TGTGCCAGCAGCCAAGCCCGCGGGGGGGCCGCTGAGCAGTTCTTC. It codes for CASSQARGGAAEQFF.

The rearrangement joins TRBV7-2 to TRBJ1-2; D gene unclear. V gave up 2 bases and J gave up 2 bases, with 9 bases separating them. Germline V CDR1 and CDR2: SGHTA, FQGNSA. The CDR3 extends over 14 amino acids. The CDR3 nucleotides read TGTGCCAGCAGCTTACAGAAGGCCAACTATGGCTACACCTTC. It codes for CASSLQKANYGYTF. The full variable domain, its missing parts supplied by reference TRBV7-2 and TRBJ1-2, is GAGVSQSPSNKVTEKGKDVELRCDPISGHTALYWYRQSLGQGLEFLIYFQGNSAPDKSGLPSDRFSAERTGGSVSTLTIQRTQQEDSAVYLCASSLQKANYGYTFGSGTRLTVV.

The rearrangement joins TRBV11-2 to TRBJ2-7, with D unclear. There are 16 residues in the CDR3. Germline lookup yields CDR1 SGHAT and CDR2 FQNNGV. V was cut by 8 bases and J by 1 base, with 21 bases left in between. This CDR3 is CASFTGPDLISYEQYF. In nucleotides, the CDR3 is TGTGCCAGCTTTACCGGGCCCGACTTGATATCCTACGAGCAGTACTTC.

The chain carries TRBV3-1 and TRBJ2-7, with D uncertain. The V and J ends lost 1 base and 0 bases respectively, with 19 bases between them. The germline CDR1 and CDR2 sequences are LGHDT and YNNKEL (reference sequence). The CDR3 covers 18 residues. CDR3: CASSQGPPDSPSSYEQYF. The CDR3 DNA is TGTGCCAGCAGCCAAGGTCCGCCGGATAGCCCAAGCTCCTACGAGCAGTACTTC.

Many counts were recorded for this clonotype. This chain joins TRBV20-1 and TRBJ2-5, with D maybe TRBD1 (5 bases). This CDR3 is built from 14 residues. Germline CDR1 and CDR2: DFQATT and SNEGSKA (reference sequence). With 1 base removed from V and 4 bases from J, the gap between germline ends came to 13 bases. As DNA, the CDR3 is TGCAGTGCTAGAGTGGACATCATCCCAGAGACCCAGTACTTC. It yields the protein CSARVDIIPETQYF.

This chain's CDR3 is CASSPLGWNGYTF. CDR3 nucleotides: TGTGCCAGCTCACCACTAGGATGGAATGGCTACACCTTC. The chain uses TRBV18 and TRBJ1-2; the D is unclear. Germline V lookup: CDR1 KGHSH, CDR2 LQKENI. The ends were cut back, 1 base at V and 6 bases at J, with 9 bases in the middle. This CDR3 has 13 amino acids.

Points on this clonotype: One end of the junction is discordant with germline, which a read error may explain. The rearrangement links TRBV7-3 to TRBJ2-3; tentative D call: TRBD1 (5 bases). Germline V CDR1 and CDR2: SGHTA, FQGTGA. This CDR3 has 14 residues. CDR3 in amino acids: CARSLMGPTDTQYF. CDR3 nucleotide sequence: TGTGCCCGCAGCTTGATGGGGCCGACAGATACGCAGTATTTT. The variable domain in full, completed from reference TRBV7-3 and TRBJ2-3, reads GAGVSQTPSNKVTEKGKYVELRCDPISGHTALYWYRQSLGQGPEFLIYFQGTGAADDSGLPNDRFFAVRPEGSVSTLKIQRTERGDSAVYLCARSLMGPTDTQYFGPGTRLTVL.

This clonotype was recorded a few times. The gene calls are TRBV19 and TRBJ1-5; D unresolved. There are 13 residues in the CDR3. Germline-derived CDR1 and CDR2 are LNHDA and SQIVND (reference sequence). With 5 bases removed from V and 3 bases from J, the gap between germline ends came to 8 bases. The chain's CDR3 is CASSLIDNQPQHF. The CDR3 region has the DNA TGTGCCAGTAGTTTGATTGACAATCAGCCCCAGCATTTT.

This clonotype was seen many times. The CDR3: CASSEQRAKQETQYF. The CDR3 nucleotides are TGCGCCAGCAGCGAACAGCGGGCAAAACAAGAGACCCAGTACTTC. V gene TRBV5-1 combines with J gene TRBJ2-5, with a tentative D call TRBD2 (6 bases). The germline V and J ends were trimmed by 4 bases and 2 bases, with 15 bases remaining between them. In germline, CDR1 is SGHRS, CDR2 YFSETQ. This CDR3 has 15 amino acids. The variable domain in full, completed from reference TRBV5-1 and TRBJ2-5, reads KAGVTQTPRYLIKTRGQQVTLSCSPISGHRSVSWYQQTPGQGLQFLFEYFSETQRNKGNFPGRFSGRQFSNSRSEMNVSTLELGDSALYLCASSEQRAKQETQYFGPGTRLLVL.

This rearrangement joins TRBV28 to TRBJ1-5; D call uncertain. V lost 2 bases, J lost 4 bases, and 9 bases lay in between. The CDR3 covers 14 residues. Germline CDR1 reads MDHEN; CDR2 reads SYDVKM. This chain's CDR3 is CASSLQEPNQPQHF. The CDR3 nucleotides are TGTGCCAGCAGTTTACAGGAGCCTAATCAGCCCCAGCATTTT.

In its sample, this clonotype was seen many times. This sequence joins TRBV7-2 and TRBJ1-2; possible D gene TRBD1, 5 bases. V was cut by 5 bases and J by 4 bases, with 14 bases left in between. The CDR3 runs 14 residues. From germline, CDR1 is SGHTA and CDR2 FQGNSA. CDR3 protein: CASSGTQGFYGYTF. For the CDR3, the DNA is TGTGCCAGCAGCGGAACGCAGGGCTTCTATGGCTACACCTTC.

This clonotype was observed a handful of times. The gene calls are TRBV7-2 and TRBJ1-5; D is unresolved. Trimming removed 1 base from V and 1 base from J, with 11 bases in between. This CDR3 contains 16 residues. Germline values: CDR1 SGHTA, CDR2 FQGNSA. CDR3 sequence (DNA): TGTGCCAGCAGCTTAGATTCTCTAGGAAGCAATCAGCCCCAGCATTTT. Encoded protein: CASSLDSLGSNQPQHF.

The chain uses TRBV20-1 and TRBJ2-7; 7 nucleotides line up with TRBD2. The CDR3 covers 13 residues. Germline V lookup: CDR1 DFQATT, CDR2 SNEGSKA (reference sequence). The CDR3 protein is CSVGEGPIYEQYF. CDR3 in DNA: TGCAGCGTCGGGGAGGGGCCCATTTACGAGCAGTACTTC.

V and J are TRBV12-3 or TRBV12-4 and TRBJ2-1; 8 bases are shared with TRBD1. The CDR3 has 16 amino acids. V lost 3 bases, J lost 13 bases, and 17 bases stayed unmatched. In nucleotides, the CDR3 is TGTGCCAGCAGTTTCTTACGGGCAGGGGGCGCCGGATATCAGTTCTTC. Translated: CASSFLRAGGAGYQFF.

This clonotype was counted at least ten times. The V call is TRBV7-9, the J call TRBJ1-2; maybe TRBD1 (6 bases). Trimming took 6 bases from V and 5 from J, leaving 13 bases between them. The CDR3 loop spans 13 amino acids. Germline lookup yields CDR1 SEHNR and CDR2 FQNEAQ (reference sequence). CDR3 amino acids: CASSQDRKYGYTF. CDR3 coding DNA: TGTGCCAGCAGTCAAGACAGGAAGTATGGCTACACCTTC. Looking up the rest from reference TRBV7-9 and TRBJ1-2 gives the full variable domain: DTGVSQNPRHKITKRGQNVTFRCDPISEHNRLYWYRQTLGQGPEFLTYFQNEAQLEKSRLLSDRFSAERPKGSFSTLEIQRTEQGDSAMYLCASSQDRKYGYTFGSGTRLTVV.

This clonotype occurred a few times. The chain carries TRBV6-1 and TRBJ2-6, with 7 bases matching TRBD1. J lost 0 bases, V lost 6 bases, and 11 bases had no gene match. The CDR3 runs to 18 residues. CDR1 and CDR2 from the germline V gene are MNHNS and SASEGT. CDR3 sequence reads: CASSPGTARSSGANVLTF. The CDR3 bases are TGTGCCAGCAGCCCCGGGACAGCCCGTTCCTCTGGGGCCAACGTCCTGACTTTC.

The chain has TRBV2 and TRBJ2-7; the match to TRBD1 covers 9 bases. V shed 6 bases and J 6 bases; nucleotides not matched to a gene: 3. Germline V lookup: CDR1 SNHLY, CDR2 FYNNEI. The CDR3 contains 12 residues. Here the CDR3 reads CASSGTGFEQYF. The CDR3 bases are TGTGCCAGCAGCGGGACAGGGTTCGAGCAGTACTTC.